This T cell receptor (beta chain) appears in the sequencing data of a study of T cell responses to AZD1222 COVID-19 vaccine (dated by TCRdb to 2020 to 2022). Regarding the complete study: A total of about 230 trial participants underwent TCR sequencing, of whom around 200 received two doses of AZD1222 and about 25 received two doses of the MenACWY control vaccine. Trial participants were enrolled by age into 18-55, 56-69 and 70-plus year subgroups, with approximately 150, 30 and 60 TCR-sequenced participants respectively.

The CDR3 regions of human TCRbeta chains were analyzed by immunosequencing. The source study handled its data this way. TCRs in the repertoires were compared against a reference library of SARS-CoV-2-specific TCRs that had been generated with the MIRA antigen-specificity platform. Breadth meant the fraction of unique TCRs that were SARS-CoV-2-associated, whereas depth meant the fraction of total T cells that were SARS-CoV-2-associated. Each spike-specific TCR was assigned to its reactive spike region and to a CD4 or CD8 class using the MIRA data. Log10-transformed breadth and depth values were compared by one-way ANOVA with Sidak's multiple comparisons tests. TCRdb's version of the immuneACCESS table is confined to in-frame rearrangements and falls short of the full clone set. An unresolved V gene accounts for under half of the shortfall where checked; the remainder is of unknown origin. D and trimming come from the DNA, and the V and J calls and clone size come from that table. The sample table records fewer than 200,000 clones; more than 90% of these occur just once. In total, the top ten clones hold roughly 4% of the sample.

On this clone: The target of this receptor is not known. Per-base qualities were not stored, and no clone one base away is much larger.

For CDR1 and CDR2, the germline V gene lists SGDLS and YYNGEE. Its CDR3 holds 14 amino acids, cysteine through phenylalanine. Kept here is only the CDR3 DNA, which spans 42 bases and is read in frame from base 1. From V the trimming removes 4 bases and from J it removes 3 bases, while the gene matches leave 3 bases of the junction unaccounted for. The time point label for this specimen denotes: about 28 days (+/-7) after the second vaccine dose. Sample treatment or condition, as interpreted from the label and publication: meningococcal conjugate vaccine given as trial control. The vaccinee samples were drawn from two UK trials, COV001 and COV002, one of which was a single-blind randomized controlled phase 2/3 trial testing AZD1222 (ChAdOx1 nCoV-19) in healthy adults. Trial participant PBMC samples were collected at day 0 and day 28 after the second dose for TCRbeta chain sequencing. Overall study results and their limits: Nearly half of unique spike-specific TCRs reportedly recognized epitopes outside regions mutated in the B.1.351 and B.1.1.7 variants. Vaccine-associated CD4 TCRs spanned the whole spike protein, with dominant responses in regions 160-218 and 743-854. Most participants were white British and females outnumbered males, and the authors suggested that clonal diversity may have been underestimated. A significant rise in spike-specific TCR breadth and depth was observed after two AZD1222 doses relative to day 0 and relative to MenACWY recipients. In the small 56-69-year group, the increase in depth fell short of significance, most likely because of low power. No day 14 peak-response samples were available, so repertoires were characterized only after the peak T cell response. Only six or seven AZD1222 recipients were SARS-CoV-2 seropositive at baseline, limiting conclusions about previously exposed vaccinees.

Here the chain combines TRBV9 and TRBJ2-1; 8 of the junction bases match TRBD2. This TCR came from an adult who received the MenACWY meningococcal vaccine as a control. This specimen was peripheral blood, taken 28 days after the second dose of the MenACWY control vaccine. The sequenced DNA is TGTGCCAGCAGCCCGGGAGGGCTCTACAATGAGCAGTTCTTC. This translates into CASSPGGLYNEQFF.